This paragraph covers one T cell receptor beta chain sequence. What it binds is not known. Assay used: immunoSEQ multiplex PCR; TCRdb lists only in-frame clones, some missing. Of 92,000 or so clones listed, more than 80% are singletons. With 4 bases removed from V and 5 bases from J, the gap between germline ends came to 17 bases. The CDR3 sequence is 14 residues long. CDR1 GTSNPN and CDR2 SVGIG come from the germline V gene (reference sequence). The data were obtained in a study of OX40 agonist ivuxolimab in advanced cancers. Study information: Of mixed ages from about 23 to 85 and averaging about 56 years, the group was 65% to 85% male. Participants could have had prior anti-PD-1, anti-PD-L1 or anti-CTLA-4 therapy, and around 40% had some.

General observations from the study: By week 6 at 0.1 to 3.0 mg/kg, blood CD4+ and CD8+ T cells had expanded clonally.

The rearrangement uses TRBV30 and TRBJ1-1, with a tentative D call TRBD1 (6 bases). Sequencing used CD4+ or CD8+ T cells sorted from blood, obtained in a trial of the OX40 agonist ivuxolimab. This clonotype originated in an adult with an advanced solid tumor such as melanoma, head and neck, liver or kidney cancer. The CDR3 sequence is CAWKEGVRWTEAFF. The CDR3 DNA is TGTGCCTGGAAGGAGGGGGTAAGGTGGACTGAAGCTTTCTTT. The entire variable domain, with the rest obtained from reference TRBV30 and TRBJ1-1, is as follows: SQTIHQWPATLVQPVGSPLSLECTVEGTSNPNLYWYRQAAGRGLQLLFYSVGIGQISSEVPQNLSASRPQDRQFILSSKKLLLSDSGFYLCAWKEGVRWTEAFFGQGTRLTVV.